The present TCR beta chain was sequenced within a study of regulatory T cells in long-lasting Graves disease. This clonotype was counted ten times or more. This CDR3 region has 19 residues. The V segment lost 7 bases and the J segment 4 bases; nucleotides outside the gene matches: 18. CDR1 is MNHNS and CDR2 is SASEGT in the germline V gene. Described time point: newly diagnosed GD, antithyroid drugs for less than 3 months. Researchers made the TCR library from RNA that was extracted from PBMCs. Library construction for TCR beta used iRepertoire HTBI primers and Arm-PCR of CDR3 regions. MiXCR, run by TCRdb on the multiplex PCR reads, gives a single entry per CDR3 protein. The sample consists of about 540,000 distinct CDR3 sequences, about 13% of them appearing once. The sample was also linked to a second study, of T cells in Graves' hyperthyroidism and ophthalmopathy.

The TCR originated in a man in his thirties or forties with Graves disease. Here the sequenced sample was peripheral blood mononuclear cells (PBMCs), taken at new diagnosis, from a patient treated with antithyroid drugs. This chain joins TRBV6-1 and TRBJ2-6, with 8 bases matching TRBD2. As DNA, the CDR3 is TGTGCCAGCATCGATACTCCGGGGCGGGAGGTTTGGGGGGCCAACGTCCTGACTTTC. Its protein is CASIDTPGREVWGANVLTF.